This T cell receptor beta chain was captured by sequencing in a study of T cell changes during pregnancy in multiple sclerosis. Repertoires were generated with immunoSEQ multiplex PCR, while TCRdb's copy carries only in-frame clones and drops some. The profile shows fewer than 50,000 clones, 94% of them singletons. In germline, CDR1 is SGHNT, CDR2 YENEEA. The CDR3 has 11 amino acids. V was shortened by 5 bases and J by 10 bases, with 11 bases between the two germline ends. The sequence derives from a female donor with multiple sclerosis, enrolled in a pregnancy study. This sequence joins TRBV11-3 and TRBJ1-1; no firm D call. Sequencing used CD4+ T cells from peripheral blood mononuclear cells, obtained in the third trimester of pregnancy. CDR3 sequence (DNA): TGTGCCAGCAGCCGCGGGAAGGGAGCTTTCTTT. Amino acid sequence: CASSRGKGAFF.